The 19 T cell receptor beta chains below were found in one sample sequenced in a study of shared clonotypes between healthy human individuals. Only CD45RO-negative cells positively selected for CCR7 counted as naive CD8 cells, so terminally differentiated effector memory CD45RA+ cells were excluded. Some clones are missing from TCRdb's copy, which holds only in-frame ones; the method was immunoSEQ multiplex PCR. The sample holds millions of clones; roughly 91% are singletons and the top ten take more than 1.5%. Sequencing was performed on naive CD8+ T cells from PBMCs. The receptors shown here come from a young man in good health. Some clones in this sample may be carry-over from other donors' samples.

The gene calls are TRBV28 and TRBJ2-7; 10 nucleotides align to TRBD2. The CDR3 contains 16 residues. J gave up 0 bases and V 4 bases, and 6 bases lay outside the gene matches. CDR1 and CDR2 from the germline V gene are MDHEN and SYDVKM. CDR3 loop: CASSSHSGRPSYEQYF. As DNA, the CDR3 is TGTGCCAGCAGTTCCCATAGCGGGAGGCCCTCCTACGAGCAGTACTTC.

The chain uses TRBV7-9 and TRBJ1-5; 9 bases fit TRBD1. CDR3 length: 19 residues. V was pared by 1 base and J by 3 bases, with 13 bases of the junction left unmatched. Germline CDR1 reads SEHNR; CDR2 reads FQNEAQ (reference sequence). The CDR3 coding sequence is TGTGCCAGCAGCTTAGGAGGGGAACCTGGGACAGGGTACAATCAGCCCCAGCATTTT. Its translation: CASSLGGEPGTGYNQPQHF.

The count of this clone is one. This chain connects TRBV6-6 to TRBJ2-2; TRBD1 is a possible D gene (5 bases). The V and J ends lost 0 bases and 2 bases respectively, with 10 bases between them. This CDR3 is 16 amino acids long. Germline V CDR1 and CDR2: MNHNY, SVGAGI (reference sequence). CDR3 DNA: TGTGCCAGCAGTTACTCACCACAGGTTAACACCGGGGAGCTGTTTTTT. Protein product: CASSYSPQVNTGELFF.

Only one count was recorded for this clone. The chain employs TRBV7-8 and TRBJ2-3; D is ambiguous. The V and J ends lost 5 bases and 0 bases respectively, with 15 bases between them. Germline values: CDR1 SGHVS, CDR2 FQNEAQ. This CDR3 has 16 residues. Here the CDR3 reads CASSPSVGSSTDTQYF. The CDR3 coding sequence is TGTGCCAGCAGCCCCTCGGTCGGATCTAGCACAGATACGCAGTATTTT.

In DNA, the CDR3 is TGCGCCAGCAGCCAGTCCCTGAGAGGGGGCCATGAGCAGTTCTTC. Translated, it gives CASSQSLRGGHEQFF. This chain joins TRBV4-3 and TRBJ2-1, with TRBD1 identical over 7 bases. J lost 8 bases, V lost 3 bases, and 10 bases had no gene match. The CDR3 is made up of 15 amino acids. Germline CDR1 reads LGHNA; CDR2 reads YSLEER.

The chain is built from TRBV28 and TRBJ2-1, with D perhaps TRBD2 (5 bases). Germline values: CDR1 MDHEN, CDR2 SYDVKM. V lost 10 bases and J lost 0, with 16 bases in between. The CDR3 extends over 15 amino acids. CDR3 nucleotide sequence: TGTGCCACCATCTTAAGCGGAAGCTCCTACAATGAGCAGTTCTTC. This encodes CATILSGSSYNEQFF.

This chain joins TRBV14 and TRBJ2-1; 7 bases align to TRBD2. The CDR3 loop spans 13 amino acids. V was clipped by 4 bases and J by 7 bases; unmatched bases: 4. Germline assignment: CDR1 SGHDN and CDR2 FVKESK. The chain's CDR3 is CASSLLAWNEQFF. CDR3 DNA sequence: TGTGCCAGCAGCCTACTAGCGTGGAATGAGCAGTTCTTC. The whole variable domain, remainder taken from reference TRBV14 and TRBJ2-1, is EAGVTQFPSHSVIEKGQTVTLRCDPISGHDNLYWYRRVMGKEIKFLLHFVKESKQDESGMPNNRFLAERTGGTYSTLKVQPAELEDSGVYFCASSLLAWNEQFFGPGTRLTVL.

V and J are TRBV9 and TRBJ2-3, with D tentatively TRBD2 (5 bases). CDR3 length: 13 amino acids. Germline loops: CDR1 SGDLS, CDR2 YYNGEE. V was shortened by 3 bases and J by 5 bases, with 10 bases between the two germline ends. This CDR3 is CASSEWTEDTQYF. The CDR3 DNA reads as TGTGCCAGCAGCGAATGGACTGAAGATACGCAGTATTTT.

The chain carries TRBV29-1 and TRBJ1-5; D is undetermined. Germline CDR1 is SQVTM and CDR2 is ANQGSEA. V lost 4 bases and J lost 7, with 14 bases in between. The CDR3 loop spans 13 amino acids. The CDR3 DNA reads TGCAGCGTTGCTACGGGGAGAGGACAGCCCCAGCATTTT. Protein: CSVATGRGQPQHF.

This rearrangement joins TRBV27 to TRBJ1-2; maybe TRBD1 (5 bases). The CDR3 is 10 residues long. CDR1 and CDR2 from the germline V gene are MNHEY and SMNVEV (reference sequence). CDR3 residues: CAVWGNGYTF. The CDR3 nucleotides read TGTGCAGTGTGGGGGAACGGCTACACCTTC.

V gene TRBV6-1 combines with J gene TRBJ1-1; 11 positions agree with TRBD1. J was trimmed by 8 bases and V by 4 bases; bases with no gene match: 9. The CDR3 totals 15 residues. The germline gives CDR1 MNHNS, CDR2 SASEGT. CDR3 DNA sequence: TGTGCCAGCAGTGCTCACTGGGACAGGGGGACCGAAGCTTTCTTT. Amino acids: CASSAHWDRGTEAFF.

This chain connects TRBV5-1 to TRBJ2-7; maybe TRBD1 (5 bases). The germline CDR1 and CDR2 sequences are SGHRS and YFSETQ. The CDR3 totals 14 residues. The V end was cut by 2 bases, the J end by 3 bases, with 12 bases between. CDR3 in amino acids: CASSFSGPDYEQYF. CDR3 DNA sequence: TGCGCCAGCAGCTTCTCAGGGCCCGACTACGAGCAGTACTTC. Full variable domain (remainder filled in from reference TRBV5-1 and TRBJ2-7): KAGVTQTPRYLIKTRGQQVTLSCSPISGHRSVSWYQQTPGQGLQFLFEYFSETQRNKGNFPGRFSGRQFSNSRSEMNVSTLELGDSALYLCASSFSGPDYEQYFGPGTRLTVT.

This chain links TRBV6-4 with TRBJ2-1; either TRBD1 or TRBD2 may fit D (5 bases each). The CDR3 runs 16 residues. Looked up from germline, CDR1 is MRHNA and CDR2 is SNTAGT. Trimming pared 7 bases from V and 2 bases from J, leaving 18 bases between. The DNA for the CDR3 is TGTGCCAGCACCCCCAGGGCCGGGGTCCCCTACAATGAGCAGTTCTTC. It yields the protein CASTPRAGVPYNEQFF.

J is TRBJ1-1 and V is TRBV7-2, with D unresolved. The V end was cut by 2 bases, the J end by 1 base, with 8 bases between. There are 14 residues in the CDR3. CDR1 SGHTA and CDR2 FQGNSA come from the germline V gene. Written as DNA, the CDR3 is TGTGCCAGCAGCTTAAGGCAGTCGAACACTGAAGCTTTCTTT. This codes for CASSLRQSNTEAFF.

The chain couples TRBV7-6 to TRBJ2-1; D is perhaps TRBD2 (6 bases). V was shortened by 1 base and J by 6 bases, with 13 bases between the two germline ends. The CDR3 is 15 residues long. Per the germline V gene, CDR1 is SGHVS and CDR2 is FNYEAQ. Written as DNA, the CDR3 is TGTGCCAGCAGCTTAGGGAGGGACGCCCGCAATGAGCAGTTCTTC. It is translated as CASSLGRDARNEQFF.

This clone occurred a few times. The J gene is TRBJ1-1, the V gene TRBV4-1; D perhaps matches TRBD1 (6 bases). The CDR3 loop spans 16 amino acids. CDR1 and CDR2 (germline): MGHRA, YSYEKL. Trimming took 3 bases from V and 4 from J, leaving 18 bases between them. This CDR3 reads CASSHPAQGSGTEAFF. In nucleotides, the CDR3 is TGCGCCAGCAGCCATCCTGCACAGGGTAGTGGCACTGAAGCTTTCTTT.

The chain joins TRBV7-8 to TRBJ2-3; D possibly corresponds to TRBD2 (6 bases). Trimming took off 3 bases at V and 3 bases at J, with 10 bases between the two ends. CDR3 length: 14 amino acids. CDR1 SGHVS and CDR2 FQNEAQ come from the germline V gene. The CDR3 nucleotides are TGTGCCAGCAGCTTTGCGGGGAGGACAGATACGCAGTATTTT. This codes for CASSFAGRTDTQYF.

CDR3 bases: TGTGCCAGCAGCTCCAGGGGGAGGGACGCTATGAACACTGAAGCTTTCTTT. Protein product: CASSSRGRDAMNTEAFF. The rearrangement joins TRBV7-9 to TRBJ1-1; TRBD1 agrees at 7 bases. The junction had 11 bases not matched to a gene; V was cut back by 4 bases and J by 0 bases. From germline, CDR1 is SEHNR and CDR2 FQNEAQ (reference sequence). The CDR3 contains 17 residues.

CDR3 nucleotides: TGTGCCAGCAGTGAATTGGGTTCGGAGACAGGAGACTACGAGCAGTACTTC. It is translated as CASSELGSETGDYEQYF. V is TRBV6-1 and J is TRBJ2-7; possibly TRBD1 for D (6 bases). CDR1 is MNHNS and CDR2 is SASEGT in the germline V gene. V was clipped by 2 bases and J by 3 bases, with 20 bases between them. The CDR3 is 17 residues long.